The sample holds a few counts of the clone carrying this T cell receptor beta chain. Its antigen is currently unknown. Other DNA sequences of this sample code for an identical CDR3. This entry is derived from a study of cytomegalovirus exposure and HLA in healthy donors. Study findings and constraints: Per a prior analysis, the majority of TCR beta V segments were productive roughly 87% or roughly 30% of the time. The authors later linked a missense DCLRE1C variant to TCR beta V- and J-gene trimming. The study assumed roughly uniform donor sequencing depth for presence/absence analyses. Researchers left out some V segments, among them TRBV6-2 and TRBV6-3, as indistinguishable.

Trimming removed 2 bases from V and 5 bases from J, with 6 bases in between. This CDR3 comprises 13 residues. Per the germline V gene, CDR1 is MNHNY and CDR2 is SVGAGI (reference sequence). The primer mix had 60 Vbeta and 13 Jbeta primers. Assay: immunoSEQ multiplex PCR; the TCRdb copy retains only in-frame clones and omits some. Among approximately 150,000 clones listed, about 77% were seen once. The chain uses TRBV6-6 and TRBJ1-4; tentative D call: TRBD1 (6 bases). The TCR comes from a male donor in good health and CMV-seropositive. Specimen: PBMCs. The DNA for the CDR3 is TGTGCCAGCAGTTACAGGGGGAATGAAAAACTGTTTTTT. Translated: CASSYRGNEKLFF.